The 32 T cell receptor beta chains reported below all come from one sample, sequenced in a study of T cell responses to AZD1222 COVID-19 vaccine (dated by TCRdb to 2020 to 2023). The label giving this sample's time point can be read as: about 28 days (+/-7) after the second vaccine dose. Libraries were made using the immunoSEQ multiplex PCR assay. Held by TCRdb, this immuneACCESS table contains in-frame sequences only and omits some clones. Under half of the omission traces to an unresolved V gene where checked; the cause of the rest is unknown. Across this sample there are 70,000 to 75,000 clones, with approximately 90% seen only once. Under 1.5% of the sample comes from the top ten. This material consisted of peripheral blood, taken 28 days after the second AZD1222 dose. These receptors were collected from an adult who received the AZD1222 COVID-19 vaccine.

J is TRBJ1-1 and V is TRBV6-5; possible D gene TRBD1, 5 bases. This CDR3 is 13 amino acids long. V shed 2 bases and J shed 8 bases, with 12 bases lying between them. Germline V gene data show CDR1 as MNHEY and CDR2 as SVGAGI. The CDR3 region has the DNA TGTGCCAGCAGTTACGGAGGGAGGGGAGAAGCTTTCTTT. It codes for CASSYGGRGEAFF.

The chain couples TRBV7-8 to TRBJ1-5, with a possible D match to TRBD1 (6 bases). This CDR3 has 13 residues. Germline V lookup: CDR1 SGHVS, CDR2 FQNEAQ. The ends were cut back, 6 bases at V and 3 bases at J, with 9 bases in the middle. The DNA for the CDR3 is TGTGCCAGCAGTCGGACAGACAATCAGCCCCAGCATTTT. It specifies CASSRTDNQPQHF.

This clone was observed a single time. This chain uses TRBV29-1 with TRBJ1-2; 7 bases are shared with TRBD1. The junction had 4 bases not matched to a gene; V was cut back by 7 bases and J by 2 bases. CDR1 and CDR2 (germline): SQVTM, ANQGSEA. The CDR3 is 12 amino acids. The CDR3 DNA follows: TGCAGCGCCGGACAGGCGAACTATGGCTACACCTTC. Protein: CSAGQANYGYTF. The entire variable domain, with the rest obtained from reference TRBV29-1 and TRBJ1-2, is as follows: SAVISQKPSRDICQRGTSLTIQCQVDSQVTMMFWYRQQPGQSLTLIATANQGSEATYESGFVIDKFPISRPNLTFSTLTVSNMSPEDSSIYLCSAGQANYGYTFGSGTRLTVV.

V gene TRBV6-2 or TRBV6-3 combines with J gene TRBJ2-5, with 14 positions matching TRBD2. CDR1 and CDR2 from the germline V gene are MNHEY and SVGEGT. The CDR3 totals 15 residues. V lost 6 bases to trimming and J lost 4 bases; unmatched junction nucleotides: 4. The CDR3 DNA sequence: TGTGCCAGCAGCCTGGGACTAGCGGGAGCAGAGACCCAGTACTTC. Encoded protein: CASSLGLAGAETQYF.

This rearrangement joins TRBV4-1 to TRBJ2-1, with D possibly TRBD2 on 5 matching bases. This CDR3 has 16 amino acids. The V gene's germline CDR1 is MGHRA and CDR2 YSYEKL. V was clipped by 3 bases and J by 0 bases, with 12 bases between them. The CDR3 is CASSQEPGSSYNEQFF. CDR3 in DNA: TGCGCCAGCAGCCAGGAGCCGGGAAGCTCCTACAATGAGCAGTTCTTC.

The chain recombines TRBV5-1 with TRBJ1-2; no definite D call. The germline V and J ends were trimmed by 0 bases and 6 bases, with 9 bases remaining between them. The CDR3 runs to 13 residues. Looked up from germline, CDR1 is SGHRS and CDR2 is YFSETQ. The DNA for the CDR3 is TGCGCCAGCAGCTTGGGGGAAGACGATGGCTACACCTTC. This codes for CASSLGEDDGYTF.

The chain has TRBV5-6 and TRBJ2-1; D is perhaps TRBD1 (6 bases). This CDR3 is 14 amino acids long. V dropped 8 bases and J dropped 0 bases, with 12 bases sitting between them. Germline V gives CDR1 SGHDT, CDR2 YYEEEE. The CDR3 DNA is TGTGCCAGTGGGACATCGAGCTCCTACAATGAGCAGTTCTTC. Protein product: CASGTSSSYNEQFF.

In this sample, this clone turned up once. The chain joins TRBV19 to TRBJ2-5; 7 positions match TRBD1. The germline V gene has CDR1 LNHDA and CDR2 SQIVND (reference sequence). CDR3 length equals 13 residues. V shed 6 bases and J 4 bases; nucleotides not matched to a gene: 5. The CDR3 sequence is CASSSTGAETQYF. The CDR3 region has the DNA TGTGCCAGTAGCTCCACAGGGGCAGAGACCCAGTACTTC.

V gene TRBV3-1 (or the pseudogene TRBV3-2) combines with J gene TRBJ2-3; 8 nucleotides line up with TRBD2. Germline V gene sequence: CDR1 LGHDT, CDR2 YNNKEL (reference sequence). This CDR3 comprises 18 residues. The J segment lost 0 bases and the V segment lost 3 bases, leaving 11 bases of the junction unmatched. The CDR3 is CASSQAWSGSLSTDTQYF. In nucleotides, the CDR3 is TGTGCCAGCAGCCAGGCCTGGAGCGGGAGTCTTAGCACAGATACGCAGTATTTT.

This clone was counted between two and nine times. The V gene is TRBV6-5, the J gene TRBJ1-1, with a weak D call TRBD1 (5 bases). Germline V CDR1 and CDR2: MNHEY, SVGAGI. The germline V and J ends were trimmed by 0 bases and 0 bases, with 8 bases remaining between them. The CDR3 length is 15 residues. CDR3 in amino acids: CASSYSWTLNTEAFF. DNA for the CDR3: TGTGCCAGCAGTTACTCGTGGACACTGAACACTGAAGCTTTCTTT.

The rearrangement links TRBV30 to TRBJ1-6; possibly TRBD1 for D (5 bases). The CDR3 is 14 amino acids. V was shortened by 4 bases and J by 5 bases, with 12 bases between the two germline ends. The germline V gene encodes CDR1 GTSNPN and CDR2 SVGIG (reference sequence). CDR3 DNA sequence: TGTGCCTGGACCGCCGGGACCCATAATTCACCCCTCCACTTT. Protein sequence: CAWTAGTHNSPLHF.

The chain links TRBV7-9 to TRBJ2-1; D not resolved. In germline, CDR1 is SEHNR, CDR2 FQNEAQ (reference sequence). The CDR3 has 12 amino acids. Trimming stripped 8 bases from V and 4 bases from J, with 9 bases between. This CDR3 is CASERTYNEQFF. The CDR3 DNA reads as TGTGCCAGCGAGCGTACTTACAATGAGCAGTTCTTC.

V gene TRBV7-2 combines with J gene TRBJ1-2, with D possibly matching TRBD1 (5 bases). Trimming left V 1 base short and J 4 bases short, with 16 bases between. This CDR3 has 16 residues. Germline assignment: CDR1 SGHTA and CDR2 FQGNSA. CDR3 sequence reads: CASSLGPGRGVYGYTF. As DNA, the CDR3 is TGTGCCAGCAGCTTAGGGCCCGGGAGAGGGGTCTATGGCTACACCTTC.

Here the CDR3 DNA reads TGCGCCAGCAGCTTGAGTGCGGTAAACACTGAAGCTTTCTTT. The encoded protein is CASSLSAVNTEAFF. The chain combines TRBV5-1 with TRBJ1-1; D uncertain. The germline V gene has CDR1 SGHRS and CDR2 YFSETQ. Between the trimmed V and J ends, which lost 1 base and 2 bases, there was a span of 9 bases. This CDR3 spans 14 amino acids.

The chain is built from TRBV19 and TRBJ2-1; TRBD2 is a possible D gene (6 bases). Germline CDR1 and CDR2: LNHDA and SQIVND (reference sequence). Deletions cut 4 bases from V and 1 base from J, with 11 bases between. The CDR3 totals 15 residues. The CDR3 here is CASSKLGRSYNEQFF. CDR3 in DNA: TGTGCCAGTAGTAAACTAGGGAGGTCCTACAATGAGCAGTTCTTC.

This clone appeared a few times. The chain is built from TRBV7-3 and TRBJ2-2, with 9 bases lining up with TRBD2. Germline CDR1 and CDR2: SGHTA and FQGTGA. V gave up 5 bases and J gave up 4 bases; unmatched junction bases: 14. The CDR3 covers 18 residues. CDR3 DNA: TGTGCCAGCAGCCCCTTTATAGCGGGAGCCCCTAGCACCGGGGAGCTGTTTTTT. It yields the protein CASSPFIAGAPSTGELFF.

As concerns this clone: The same CDR3 arises from other DNA sequences in this sample as well. The genes are TRBV19 and TRBJ1-2; D perhaps matches TRBD1 (5 bases). CDR1 is LNHDA and CDR2 is SQIVND in the germline V gene (reference sequence). V was cut by 1 base and J by 2 bases, with 8 bases left in between. The CDR3 is 14 residues long. The CDR3 DNA sequence: TGTGCCAGTAGTATAGGAACAGGCAACTATGGCTACACCTTC. Residues: CASSIGTGNYGYTF.

CDR3 loop: CASSLGRGAGRLYGYTF. In DNA form, the CDR3 reads TGTGCCAGCAGCCTCGGAAGGGGGGCCGGGAGGCTCTATGGCTACACCTTC. The V and J genes are TRBV3-1 (or the pseudogene TRBV3-2) and TRBJ1-2; a possible D gene is TRBD1 (6 bases). With 4 bases removed from V and 4 bases from J, the gap between germline ends came to 22 bases. The CDR3 contains 17 residues. Looked up from germline, CDR1 is LGHDT and CDR2 is YNNKEL (reference sequence).

The rearrangement joins TRBV29-1 to TRBJ2-7; D is possibly TRBD1 or TRBD2 (5 bases each). Germline CDR1 and CDR2: SQVTM and ANQGSEA. This CDR3 region has 14 residues. With 3 bases removed from V and 0 bases from J, the gap between germline ends came to 12 bases. CDR3 region: CSVDPRGNSYEQYF. CDR3 bases: TGCAGCGTTGATCCCCGGGGCAACTCCTACGAGCAGTACTTC.

A single count supports this clone. V usage is TRBV5-1 and J usage is TRBJ1-4; possible D gene TRBD1, 5 bases. From germline, CDR1 is SGHRS and CDR2 YFSETQ. Trimming removed 4 bases at V and 5 bases at J, with 15 bases between. The CDR3 has 15 amino acids. DNA of the CDR3: TGCGCCAGCAGCCCTGGACAAACCACAAATGAAAAACTGTTTTTT. It is translated as CASSPGQTTNEKLFF.

This chain uses TRBV6-6 with TRBJ1-5; 9 nucleotides match TRBD1. Trimming removed 6 bases from V and 4 bases from J; junction bases left unmatched: 4. Germline CDR1 and CDR2: MNHNY and SVGAGI (reference sequence). This CDR3 has 14 amino acids. For the CDR3, the DNA is TGTGCCAGCAGCCGGACAGGGGCTAATCAGCCCCAGCATTTT. Translated, it gives CASSRTGANQPQHF.

This chain links TRBV7-8 with TRBJ2-7, with TRBD2 matching 7 bases. The germline V gene has CDR1 SGHVS and CDR2 FQNEAQ. The CDR3 has 15 amino acids. J was trimmed by 5 bases and V by 3 bases; bases with no gene match: 10. CDR3: CASSFGGEGGDEQYF. Written as DNA, the CDR3 is TGTGCCAGCAGCTTCGGCGGTGAGGGAGGGGACGAGCAGTACTTC.

The gene calls are TRBV6-5 and TRBJ2-1; a possible D gene is TRBD1 (6 bases). The CDR3 spans 14 residues. Trimming left V 8 bases short and J 4 bases short, with 15 bases between. Germline lookup yields CDR1 MNHEY and CDR2 SVGAGI. CDR3 in DNA: TGTGCCAGCTCCCTAGGGGGAAAGTACAATGAGCAGTTCTTC. Translating it yields CASSLGGKYNEQFF.

The chain carries TRBV24-1 and TRBJ2-3; D gene ambiguous. CDR3 size: 12 residues. Germline V CDR1 and CDR2: KGHDR, SFDVKD. V lost 3 bases and J 4 bases, leaving 4 bases between the germline ends. The CDR3 bases are TGTGCCACCAGTGATGGGCCAGATACGCAGTATTTT. Its protein product is CATSDGPDTQYF.

The V call is TRBV28, the J call TRBJ1-1; 8 bases align to TRBD1. This CDR3 region has 14 residues. CDR1 and CDR2 from the germline V gene are MDHEN and SYDVKM. Trimming cost V 5 bases and J 4 bases; bases outside gene matches: 6. The CDR3 coding sequence is TGTGCCAGCAGTGTCTACAGGGGGGTCACTGAAGCTTTCTTT. Protein product: CASSVYRGVTEAFF. Full variable domain (rest looked up from reference TRBV28 and TRBJ1-1): DVKVTQSSRYLVKRTGEKVFLECVQDMDHENMFWYRQDPGLGLRLIYFSYDVKMKEKGDIPEGYSVSREKKERFSLILESASTNQTSMYLCASSVYRGVTEAFFGQGTRLTVV.

This chain links TRBV6-6 with TRBJ2-7, with 7 bases that match TRBD1. Looked up from germline, CDR1 is MNHNY and CDR2 is SVGAGI (reference sequence). This CDR3 spans 14 amino acids. The V and J ends lost 6 bases and 3 bases, in that order; junction bases with no gene match: 8. For the CDR3, the DNA is TGTGCCAGCAGCTCTCCCCGGGACAGCTACGAGCAGTACTTC. Its protein product is CASSSPRDSYEQYF.

The chain links TRBV30 to TRBJ1-1, with no clear D. This CDR3 region has 13 residues. V lost 4 bases and J lost 5, with 14 bases in between. CDR1 is GTSNPN and CDR2 is SVGIG in the germline V gene (reference sequence). The DNA for the CDR3 is TGTGCCTGGACCCCGGGGAGGAGAACTGAAGCTTTCTTT. Its translation: CAWTPGRRTEAFF.

This clone was detected only once. V is TRBV19 and J is TRBJ2-1; TRBD1 matches at 8 bases. Germline V gene data show CDR1 as LNHDA and CDR2 as SQIVND (reference sequence). The CDR3 covers 14 residues. V shed 4 bases, J shed 9 bases, and the junction held 8 bases outside the gene matches. The CDR3 sequence is CASSTGQGWVEQFF. The CDR3 bases are TGTGCCAGTAGTACCGGACAGGGTTGGGTTGAGCAGTTCTTC.

V and J are TRBV6-1 and TRBJ1-5; D ambiguous. V shed 3 bases and J shed 1 base, with 4 bases lying between them. Germline CDR1 MNHNS, CDR2 SASEGT. The CDR3 runs 13 residues. The CDR3 is CASSEGSNQPQHF. For the CDR3, the DNA is TGTGCCAGCAGTGAGGGGAGCAATCAGCCCCAGCATTTT.

This clone was seen a few times. The genes are TRBV6-2 or TRBV6-3 and TRBJ2-7; D remains ambiguous. CDR1 and CDR2 (germline): MNHEY, SVGEGT. V lost 3 bases and J lost 3, with 12 bases in between. The CDR3 sequence is 14 residues long. CDR3 in DNA: TGTGCCAGCAGTTATGAGGTCGATCTCTACGAGCAGTACTTC. Amino acid sequence: CASSYEVDLYEQYF.

The rearrangement joins TRBV30 to TRBJ2-7; D is undetermined. CDR1 and CDR2 from the germline V gene are GTSNPN and SVGIG (reference sequence). V was shortened by 0 bases and J by 2 bases, with 5 bases between the two germline ends. CDR3 length: 12 amino acids. The CDR3 loop reads CAWSVPAYEQYF. For the CDR3, the DNA is TGTGCCTGGAGTGTACCCGCCTACGAGCAGTACTTC.

This clone turned up a few times. The V and J genes are TRBV19 and TRBJ2-7, with 11 bases identical to TRBD2. CDR3 size: 14 residues. The J segment lost 5 bases and the V segment lost 5 bases, leaving 5 bases of the junction unmatched. Per the germline V gene, CDR1 is LNHDA and CDR2 is SQIVND (reference sequence). The CDR3 protein is CASSASGRTHEQYF. The CDR3 region has the DNA TGTGCCAGTAGTGCTAGCGGGAGGACCCACGAGCAGTACTTC.